This TCR beta chain was sequenced for a study of beta chain features in type 1 diabetes. Findings and limits, study-wide: Shorter templates might be favored by PCR, equally in patients and controls. Within patients, naive, central memory and Treg TCRB repertoires seemed more similar than within healthy donors.

The junction had 2 bases not matched to a gene; V was cut back by 2 bases and J by 0 bases. Germline CDR1 ENHRY, CDR2 SYGVKD. This CDR3 has 16 amino acids. The isolated RNA, all of it, was reverse transcribed, so expressed TCRB transcripts were what got sequenced. The protocol was immunoSEQ multiplex PCR, while the TCRdb copy is restricted to in-frame clones and leaves out a portion. This sample has about 620,000 clones, with 15% to 18% found just once. The authors obtained over 98% purity in all sorted populations. This clone was counted between two and nine times. The antigen remains undetermined. This sequence joins TRBV10-3 and TRBJ2-3; the match to TRBD2 covers 10 bases. The sequence derives from a man aged 18 to 30 in good health. Source material: naive CD4+ T cells from blood. This chain's CDR3 is CAISEGAGGSTDTQYF. CDR3 nucleotides: TGTGCCATCAGTGAGGGAGCGGGAGGGAGCACAGATACGCAGTATTTT.